A single sample is the source of the 11 T cell receptor beta chains below, sequenced in a study of shared clonotypes between healthy human individuals. Here immunoSEQ multiplex PCR was the method, and the copy in TCRdb shows in-frame clones only, minus some. The data hold hundreds of thousands of clones, with 90% to 96% observed a single time. The specimen sequenced was naive CD4+ T cells sorted from blood. Subset in this sample: CD45RA+ positively selected. These receptors originate from a woman under 40 in good health.

The chain joins TRBV10-1 to TRBJ2-2; D possibly matches TRBD1 or TRBD2 (5 bases each). Germline CDR1 WNHNN, CDR2 SYGVQD (reference sequence). This CDR3 has 15 amino acids. Deletions cut 3 bases from V and 0 bases from J, with 8 bases between. CDR3 DNA sequence: TGCGCCAGCAGTGATCTGGGACCGAACACCGGGGAGCTGTTTTTT. This gives the protein CASSDLGPNTGELFF.

This clone was detected once. The chain has TRBV28 and TRBJ2-7; no definite D call. Germline CDR1 and CDR2: MDHEN and SYDVKM. This CDR3 is 14 amino acids long. The V gene lost 4 bases and the J gene lost 2 bases, with 12 bases spanning the gap. The CDR3 region is CASSSPRATYEQYF. CDR3 nucleotides: TGTGCCAGCAGTTCTCCCCGGGCTACCTACGAGCAGTACTTC.

This chain links TRBV4-2 with TRBJ2-3, with TRBD2 identical over 10 bases. V was clipped by 3 bases and J by 0 bases; unmatched bases: 3. CDR1 is LGHNA, CDR2 YNFKEQ, per germline. The CDR3 length is 16 residues. CDR3 amino acids: CASSHRTSGSTDTQYF. The CDR3 DNA follows: TGTGCCAGCAGCCACAGGACTAGCGGTAGCACAGATACGCAGTATTTT.

V is TRBV6-5 and J is TRBJ2-7, with 8 bases that match TRBD2. Losses at the gene ends were 0 bases for V and 6 bases for J; bases not matched to a gene: 10. The CDR3 consists of 16 residues. Per the germline V gene, CDR1 is MNHEY and CDR2 is SVGAGI. The CDR3 DNA reads as TGTGCCAGCAGTTACTCTGGATCGGGGGGGAAGCGCGAGCAGTACTTC. This gives the protein CASSYSGSGGKREQYF.

The J gene is TRBJ2-7, the V gene TRBV9, with 10 bases matching TRBD2. CDR1 is SGDLS and CDR2 is YYNGEE in the germline V gene. V shed 4 bases, J shed 0 bases, and the junction held 19 bases outside the gene matches. The CDR3 length is 20 residues. The CDR3 region is CASSSNRVAGGGQSSYEQYF. Written as DNA, the CDR3 is TGTGCCAGCAGCTCGAATCGGGTAGCGGGAGGAGGACAGAGCTCCTACGAGCAGTACTTC.

The J gene is TRBJ1-6, the V gene TRBV5-1, with 10 bases that match TRBD1. V trimming: 4 bases; J trimming: 8 bases; junction bases outside the gene matches: 6. Germline CDR1 and CDR2: SGHRS and YFSETQ. The CDR3 is 15 residues long. CDR3 coding DNA: TGCGCCAGCAGCCCCGGGACAGGGGACGATTCACCCCTCCACTTT. It specifies CASSPGTGDDSPLHF.

The CDR3 spells CATSRDIPSSGNTIYF. The DNA of the CDR3 is TGTGCCACCAGCAGAGATATCCCGAGCTCTGGAAACACCATATATTTT. V usage is TRBV15 and J usage is TRBJ1-3; D is unclear. Looked up from germline, CDR1 is LNHNV and CDR2 is YYDKDF (reference sequence). The CDR3 spans 16 residues. Trimming removed 0 bases from V and 0 bases from J, with 9 bases in between.

The chain is built from TRBV10-3 and TRBJ2-1; 15 positions match TRBD2. Trimming removed 7 bases from V and 3 bases from J; junction bases left unmatched: 4. Per germline, CDR1 ENHRY and CDR2 SYGVKD. This CDR3 spans 16 amino acids. The CDR3: CAITGLAGGGYNEQFF. CDR3 in DNA: TGTGCCATCACAGGACTAGCGGGAGGGGGCTACAATGAGCAGTTCTTC.

The chain recombines TRBV6-5 with TRBJ2-7, with TRBD1 matching over 7 bases. The CDR3 is made up of 14 amino acids. Losses at the gene ends were 4 bases for V and 7 bases for J; bases not matched to a gene: 10. The germline V gene encodes CDR1 MNHEY and CDR2 SVGAGI. This CDR3 reads CASSSRQGGLEQYF. In nucleotides, the CDR3 is TGTGCCAGCAGTTCAAGACAGGGTGGCCTGGAGCAGTACTTC.

The chain links TRBV6-5 to TRBJ1-2; D is ambiguous. V shed 7 bases and J shed 8 bases, with 14 bases lying between them. CDR3 length: 12 amino acids. The germline CDR1 and CDR2 sequences are MNHEY and SVGAGI. In DNA, the CDR3 is TGTGCCAGCACCCAAATAGGAAGGGGCTACACCTTC. Its translation: CASTQIGRGYTF.

This clone appeared once. Within the sample, other DNA sequences also encode this same CDR3. The CDR3 nucleotides are TGTGCCAGCAGTGAGGTTTCCTACGAGCAGTACTTC. Translating it yields CASSEVSYEQYF. V is TRBV6-1 and J is TRBJ2-7; no firm D call. V lost 3 bases and J 1 base, leaving 4 bases between the germline ends. In germline, CDR1 is MNHNS, CDR2 SASEGT. The CDR3 covers 12 residues.